Sequencing of this T cell receptor (beta chain) was carried out in a study of cytomegalovirus exposure and HLA in healthy donors (dated by TCRdb to 2016 to 2017). Describing the broader study: In an earlier analysis of approximately 500 of the donors, 276 Gb of sequence data and some 120 million unique TCR beta sequences from roughly 190 million T cells were reported. The number of typed donors differed by locus: about 620-630 for A, B, C, DRB1 and DQB1; 522 for DQA1; roughly 600 for DPA1; and about 470 for DPB1. An earlier analysis of fewer than 700 of the donors applied high-throughput TCR beta sequencing to assess whether each TCR beta V gene segment acted as functional or pseudogenic. An early release covering some 640 HLA-typed donors comprised about 300 gigabases of sequencing data and roughly 86 million unique TCR sequences. Every discovery cohort repertoire had been produced on one sequencing platform. The study aimed to test whether cataloging public T cell receptors could reveal signatures of past pathogen exposure. The T cell repertoires of about 700 subjects were profiled by immunosequencing and related to cytomegalovirus serostatus. Rather than using new phenotypic data, the later analysis identified candidate immune exposures from TCR beta sequences and from how often those sequences occurred across donors. A later analysis re-analyzed previously published TCR beta repertoires from 666 donors and added high-resolution HLA genotyping to study TCR occurrence patterns. Donor age, sex, ethnicity and CMV serostatus were compiled together with the repertoire data. About five DR-DQ haplotypes were treated as single units for association and clustering because of strong linkage in the cohort. In a later genetic analysis, genome-wide SNP genotypes for about 60% of the 666 donors were used, and that subset was treated as a discovery cohort. High-throughput TCR immunosequencing, statistical association of individual TCRs with disease status, and machine learning were combined to predict cytomegalovirus infection status. Across under 500 genotyped donors of the cohort, an average of approximately 240,000 unique TCR beta nucleotide sequences per donor were sequenced, and around 19% of those sequences were non-productive. Besides the first cohort of around 700 subjects, a separate validation cohort made up of 120 different subjects was used. HLA typing included class I and class II loci at four-digit resolution. Of the roughly 400 genotyped donors, 65% to 90% fell in the genetic ancestry cluster associated with self-reported Caucasian donors. Study-level results and caveats: Linkage disequilibrium might explain the correlated functional status among segregating V segments, but an unknown experimental factor could not be excluded. Because counts were too low, under 20 rarely observed V segments, including chromosome 9 orphons, were left out of the earlier analysis of approximately 500 of the donors. In a later analysis, some 17,000 TCR beta sequences were associated with specific HLA alleles at a false discovery rate of 0.05. In vitro tests confirmed that a few of the cytomegalovirus-associated TCR beta chains recognize cytomegalovirus antigens. In a later analysis, the rate of TCR association differed among HLA loci, with DRB1 alleles having the most associated TCRs and HLA-C alleles having the fewest. Compared with the roughly 700-donor mean, donors in an Asian-associated ancestry cluster had fewer N-insertions in productive TCRs, according to a later genetic analysis. A total of fewer than 200 TCR beta chains were listed by the study as associated with cytomegalovirus. Most CMV-associated TCR beta chains appeared to be HLA-restricted in a later analysis, and the HLA associations seemed to be driven largely by CMV exposure. A further reported finding was that TCR beta sequences accurately predicted the HLA-A and HLA-B alleles for most subjects in the first cohort. A cluster of highly shared sequence variants was judged likely to be a technical artifact of the sequencing pipeline. In a later analysis, several top co-occurrence clusters were reported to appear linked to parvovirus B19, influenza, CMV and Epstein-Barr virus. In a later analysis, HLA-associated TCR beta chains were found to be more clonally expanded and to have lower generation probabilities than equally common non-associated chains. Because HLA typing was missing for some donors at each locus, association tests included only the typed subset. Broadly in line with IMGT annotations, most TCR beta V segments showed up in productive rearrangements about 90% or about 30% of the time in an earlier analysis of several hundred of the donors. In this cohort, only TCR beta chains were sequenced, and detectable features were limited by the absence of alpha or paired-chain data. A later genetic analysis associated a missense DCLRE1C variant with V-gene and J-gene trimming of TCR beta chains, and an independent cohort replicated the association. Strong co-occurrence of HLA alleles, especially DR and DQ, made assigning TCR associations to individual alleles difficult. Roughly uniform sequencing depth across donors was assumed in presence/absence analyses, although this assumption may not hold. The authors suggested that the approach could potentially be extended to other disease states and immunological phenotypes. The only immune exposure information available for the cohort was CMV serostatus. The classifier was reported to diagnose cytomegalovirus status with high specificity and sensitivity in both the original and validation cohorts. Most TCR sequences were observed very rarely across donors, whereas some public TCRs were present in many individuals.

The cohort consisted of 650 to 700 healthy bone marrow donors. At the time of sampling, every cohort member was nominally healthy, though immune exposures that went unrecorded were likely present. The donor was CMV seronegative and was included in the group of several hundred seronegative cohort members. A peripheral blood sample was provided by each donor, and peripheral blood mononuclear cells were used for TCR beta sequencing. Genomic DNA extraction from the blood cell samples was performed with the Qiagen DNeasy Blood Extraction Kit. The library was obtained by the immunoSEQ multiplex PCR assay. For the multiplex PCR, a mixture combining 60 forward primers for TCR Vbeta segments and 13 reverse primers for TCR Jbeta segments was used. The CDR3 region of rearranged TCR beta genes was amplified from genomic DNA by a multiplex PCR assay. On the Illumina HiSeq System, the amplified TCR beta libraries were sequenced as 87-base-pair reads. The authors' analysis ran thus. Across the roughly 640 repertoires, a later analysis counted tens of millions of unique TCR beta chains, roughly 11 million of which were shared by at least two donors. A nearest-neighbor algorithm error-corrected the raw reads and collapsed the reads into unique sequences, merging closely related sequences to remove PCR and sequencing errors. Alignment of CDR3 sequences to IMGT reference sequences was used to assign V, D and J gene segments. For a sequence to be retained, a match of at least six nucleotides to both a V gene segment and a J gene segment was required. Rearrangements were called productive when the CDR3 lacked stop codons and stayed in frame with V and J; all others were non-productive. CDR3 was defined by IMGT convention, running from the second conserved V-encoded cysteine to the conserved J-encoded phenylalanine. The earlier analysis of 450 to 750 of the donors excluded any sequence lacking an unambiguous match to a single V gene segment. In an earlier analysis of 587 of the donors, V segments were called functional above 56.7% productive rearrangements and were called segregating when the between-donor standard deviation exceeded 5%. A statistical classification framework was developed to diagnose cytomegalovirus status using the catalog of TCR beta chain sequences. In a later analysis, V and J genes were assigned by comparing TCR nucleotide sequences against IMGT/GENE-DB human TR gene sequences. A later analysis assigned CDR3 sequences and most-parsimonious VDJ recombination scenarios with the TCRdist pipeline. In a later analysis, every TCR beta chain was defined by the combination of its CDR3 amino acid sequence and its V-gene family, and reads without a unique V-gene family were dropped. To address suspected cross-contamination and a sequencing artifact, a later analysis removed 450 to 700 highly shared, low-generation-probability nucleotide sequences. In a later analysis, a clonal expansion index was calculated for each public chain from normalized within-repertoire ranks of inferred template counts. In a later analysis, generation probabilities were computed using a VDJ recombination model fitted to out-of-frame rearrangements, and the results were checked against IGoR. In a later analysis, TCR-TCR, TCR-HLA and TCR-CMV co-occurrence was scored with hypergeometric tests, and a repertoire-size bias correction was applied to TCR pairs. False discovery rates were estimated in a later analysis by permuting HLA or CMV assignments 20 times. A later analysis grouped co-occurring TCRs with DBSCAN, adding TCRdist sequence similarity when clustering within HLA-allele-positive subsets. Repertoires with fewer than 30,000 or more than 120,000 public chains, plus five repertoires with anomalous nucleotide sharing, were excluded from co-occurrence clustering. Held by TCRdb, this immuneACCESS table contains in-frame sequences only and omits some clones. Under half of the omission traces to an unresolved V gene where checked; the cause of the rest is unknown. V and J calls and clone size are as listed in that table; D and trimming were resolved from the DNA. The sample profile shows fewer than 85,000 clones; around 78% of them were found once. The ten largest clones add up to about 3.5% of the sample.

By its share of the sample, this clone is medium-sized (0.01 to 0.1%). Its recognized antigen is unknown. Base qualities were left out, and no much larger clone turns up one base away. This TCR was recovered from a man aged 40-55 years in good health and CMV-seronegative. The sequencing input was PBMCs.

CDR3 sequence: CASSSPTGGHYEQYF. Here is the DNA: TGTGCCAGCAGCTCTCCGACAGGGGGGCATTACGAGCAGTACTTC. The V and J genes are TRBV7-2 and TRBJ2-7; TRBD1 lines up with 9 middle nucleotides. The germline V and J ends show losses of 4 bases and 4 bases respectively, and no gene match explains 8 bases of the junction. The germline V gene provides CDR1 SGHTA and CDR2 FQGNSA. The CDR3 runs 15 amino acids, cysteine and phenylalanine included. Solely the CDR3 DNA is kept, with 45 bases framed from the first base.